A selection of T cell receptor beta chains follows, all from one sample in a study of control samples from healthy donors and cancer patients. Sequenced by immunoSEQ multiplex PCR; TCRdb stores in-frame clones only, minus some. In the table there are fewer than 95,000 clones, roughly 91% of which are singletons. Material for sequencing was blood. The receptors here all came from a man between 25 and 39 years old in good health. Both conserved end residues are part of each CDR3. Fields, in order: V gene, J gene, D gene, clone size, CDR3 DNA, CDR3 protein. The D gene is left open where the match is weak. The listing skips clone size in some rows; elsewhere it reads once, few, many or a size class.

>TRBV7-2|TRBJ2-1|TRBD2|.
TGTGCCAGCAGCTCACCAGGCGGGGGGGCATGGAATGAGCAGTTCTTC
CASSSPGGGAWNEQFF
>TRBV28|TRBJ1-5|.|.
TGTGCCCACCGGCAGAACTTCAATCAGCCCCAGCATTTT
CAHRQNFNQPQHF
>TRBV9|TRBJ1-5|TRBD1|.
TGTGCCAGCAGCGCGGGACAGGGGGGCAATCAGCCCCAGCATTTT
CASSAGQGGNQPQHF
>TRBV28|TRBJ2-7|.|.
TGTGCCAGCAGCCCCAGGGCCCCCTACGAGCAGTACTTC
CASSPRAPYEQYF
>TRBV24-1|TRBJ2-1|TRBD2|.
TGTGCCACCAGTGACGGACTAGCGGGACACAATGAGCAGTTCTTC
CATSDGLAGHNEQFF
>TRBV5-6|TRBJ2-7|.|.
TGTGCCAGCAGCTTGGGACAGGCCGCCTACGAGCAGTACTTC
CASSLGQAAYEQYF
>TRBV7-3|TRBJ1-1|TRBD1|.
TGTGCCAGCAGCTTAAAAGGGGGCGCGGGAGGCCCTGAAGCTTTCTTT
CASSLKGGAGGPEAFF
>TRBV12-5|TRBJ1-1|.|.
TGTGCTAGTGGTTTCTCGGGGGCCACTGAAGCTTTCTTT
CASGFSGATEAFF
>TRBV28|TRBJ2-1|.|.
TGTGCCAGCAGCCCCGGTGGGAATGAGCAGTTCTTC
CASSPGGNEQFF
>TRBV6-5|TRBJ2-2|TRBD2|.
TGTGCCACCAGGACTAGCGGGAACACCGGGGAGCTGTTTTTT
CATRTSGNTGELFF
>TRBV19|TRBJ1-5|TRBD1|.
TGTGCCAGTACCGCTTATGCGGACAGGGGCAATCAGCCCCAGCATTTT
CASTAYADRGNQPQHF
>TRBV19|TRBJ1-2|.|.
TGTGCCAGTAGTACCAGGACCCTGCTTTTTGGCTACACCTTC
CASSTRTLLFGYTF
>TRBV6-5|TRBJ1-3|.|.
TGTGCCAGCAGTTACTCTCCATCCTCTGGAAACACCATATATTTT
CASSYSPSSGNTIYF
>TRBV5-4|TRBJ1-5|TRBD1|.
TGTGCCAGCAGCCTAGGGACAGAGCCCAATCAGCCCCAGCATTTT
CASSLGTEPNQPQHF
>TRBV24-1|TRBJ2-1|TRBD1|once
TGTGCCACCAGAGGGACAGGGGGTGATGAGCAGTTCTTC
CATRGTGGDEQFF
>TRBV9|TRBJ2-3|.|.
TGTGCCAGCGCCTTTTCTGACCCAACAGATACGCAGTATTTT
CASAFSDPTDTQYF
>TRBV7-2|TRBJ2-2|TRBD1|.
TGTGCCAGCAGCTTAATAACCGGGACAGGGTGGAACGGGGAGCTGTTTTTT
CASSLITGTGWNGELFF
>TRBV5-6|TRBJ1-5|.|once
TGTGCCAGCAGCTTCCAGGGGTATAGCAATCAGCCCCAGCATTTT
CASSFQGYSNQPQHF
>TRBV7-9|TRBJ1-5|.|.
TGTGCCAGCAGCTATGGAGGACAGCGGAGTCAGCCCCAGCATTTT
CASSYGGQRSQPQHF
>TRBV18|TRBJ2-7|.|.
TGTGCCAGCTCACCATCCAGGGATGGTTACGAGCAGTACTTC
CASSPSRDGYEQYF
>TRBV5-5|TRBJ1-1|.|once
TGTGCCAGCAGCTTGGACCGTCTTAGGGCTTTCTTT
CASSLDRLRAFF
>TRBV28|TRBJ1-2|TRBD1|.
TGTGCCAGCAGTTTATTAGGACAGGCGGATGGCTACACCTTC
CASSLLGQADGYTF
>TRBV27|TRBJ1-2|.|.
TGTGCCAGCAGTACCGTCCGGGACGGCGGGACTCCTTATGGCTACACCTTC
CASSTVRDGGTPYGYTF
>TRBV11-2|TRBJ2-1|.|.
TGTGCCAGCAGCTCCAACAGGGTATATGAGCAGTTCTTC
CASSSNRVYEQFF
>TRBV5-6|TRBJ2-1|.|.
TGTGCCAGCAGCTCCTCGTGGGGGGGCCCCAATGAGCAGTTCTTC
CASSSSWGGPNEQFF
>TRBV6-1|TRBJ2-2|.|.
TGTGCCAGCAGTGATCAGAGTATCACCGGGGAGCTGTTTTTT
CASSDQSITGELFF
>TRBV12-3/TRBV12-4|TRBJ2-3|.|.
TGTGCCAGCAGCGGACGCACAGATACGCAGTATTTT
CASSGRTDTQYF
>TRBV5-1|TRBJ2-3|.|.
TGCGCCAGCAGCCCCGTCGGGCTGGGACTCCCGACCCCAGATACGCAGTATTTT
CASSPVGLGLPTPDTQYF
>TRBV2|TRBJ1-5|TRBD1|.
TGTGCCAGCGGGTGGGGACAGGTCAATCAGCCCCAGCATTTT
CASGWGQVNQPQHF
>TRBV30|TRBJ2-3|.|.
TGTGCCTGGAGGGCCGCGGGGAGCACAGATACGCAGTATTTT
CAWRAAGSTDTQYF
>TRBV19|TRBJ2-1|TRBD2|.
TGTGCCAGTAGTACGGGGACTAGCGGGACCCAGCAGTTCTTC
CASSTGTSGTQQFF
>TRBV28|TRBJ1-4|.|once
TGTGCCAGCAGTTTGAATGCAGGTACTAATGAAAAACTGTTTTTT
CASSLNAGTNEKLFF
>TRBV20-1|TRBJ1-5|TRBD1|.
TGCAGTGCTAGTCTGAGGCAGGGGGATTCGTACCTGAAAGATCAGCCCCAGCATTTT
CSASLRQGDSYLKDQPQHF
>TRBV7-9|TRBJ2-3|.|.
TGTGCCAGCGACCCCTGGCCAGCGGCTTTCACAGATACGCAGTATTTT
CASDPWPAAFTDTQYF
>TRBV10-3|TRBJ2-7|.|.
TGTGCCATCAGTGATGGTCCTGACGAGCAGTACTTC
CAISDGPDEQYF
>TRBV2|TRBJ2-2|TRBD2|once
TGTGCCAGCAGTGTCGAGACTAGCGGGAAGACCGGGGAGCTGTTTTTT
CASSVETSGKTGELFF
>TRBV3-1/TRBV3-2|TRBJ2-3|.|.
TGTGCCAGCAGCCAAGAAACAGATACGCAGTATTTT
CASSQETDTQYF
>TRBV5-8|TRBJ2-1|TRBD2|.
TGTGCCAGCAGCTTTACGGGGACTAGCGTGGGGGGGCAGTTCTTC
CASSFTGTSVGGQFF
>TRBV7-9|TRBJ2-3|TRBD2|.
TGTGCCAGCGGGCGGGCGGGGGGTTTCTCCGATACGCAGTATTTT
CASGRAGGFSDTQYF
>TRBV4-3|TRBJ2-2|.|.
TGCGCCAGCAGCCAAGACGAGGCCCTGAACACCGGGGAGCTGTTTTTT
CASSQDEALNTGELFF
>TRBV24-1|TRBJ2-7|.|.
TGTGCCACCAGTGATTCCCTCTACGAGCAGTACTTC
CATSDSLYEQYF
>TRBV27|TRBJ2-7|TRBD1|.
TGTGCCAGCAGTTTATCACCGGGACAGGGGGCAAGCGAGCAGTACTTC
CASSLSPGQGASEQYF
>TRBV19|TRBJ1-5|.|few
TGTGCCAGTAGTATCGGGCCGGGCAGGGTGCAGCCCCAGCATTTT
CASSIGPGRVQPQHF